A single sample gave rise to the 5 T cell receptor beta chains below, sequenced in a study of cytomegalovirus exposure and HLA in healthy donors. The study ran its PCR with 60 Vbeta and 13 Jbeta primers. TCRdb's copy holds only in-frame clones and misses some; the assay was immunoSEQ multiplex PCR. In the table there are about 160,000 clones, approximately 78% of which are singletons. Sequenced sample: PBMCs. These receptors were taken from a male donor in good health and CMV-seropositive.

This chain uses TRBV6-5 with TRBJ2-7; possibly TRBD2 for D (6 bases). The CDR3 totals 15 residues. Germline lookup yields CDR1 MNHEY and CDR2 SVGAGI. Trimming cost V 2 bases and J 9 bases, with 20 bases left between them. CDR3 region: CASSYVGTGVVWQYF. CDR3 nucleotide sequence: TGTGCCAGCAGTTACGTGGGAACGGGGGTAGTATGGCAGTACTTC.

The chain joins TRBV18 to TRBJ2-1, with 8 bases aligning to TRBD2. V was clipped by 4 bases and J by 9 bases; unmatched bases: 5. Germline V gene data show CDR1 as KGHSH and CDR2 as LQKENI. The CDR3 totals 13 residues. The CDR3 sequence is CASSQQREREQFF. For the CDR3, the DNA is TGTGCCAGCTCACAACAGCGGGAGCGTGAGCAGTTCTTC. Supplemented by reference TRBV18 and TRBJ2-1, the full variable domain reads NAGVMQNPRHLVRRRGQEARLRCSPMKGHSHVYWYRQLPEEGLKFMVYLQKENIIDESGMPKERFSAEFPKEGPSILRIQQVVRGDSAAYFCASSQQREREQFFGPGTRLTVL.

The V call is TRBV7-9, the J call TRBJ2-7; perhaps TRBD1 as D (6 bases). The CDR3 length is 13 residues. CDR1 and CDR2 from the germline V gene are SEHNR and FQNEAQ (reference sequence). The V and J ends lost 5 bases and 2 bases respectively, with 10 bases between them. CDR3 region: CASSATGTYEQYF. CDR3 bases: TGTGCCAGCAGCGCAACAGGGACCTACGAGCAGTACTTC.

V usage is TRBV28 and J usage is TRBJ2-7; 7 bases are shared with TRBD1. This CDR3 is built from 15 residues. In germline, CDR1 is MDHEN, CDR2 SYDVKM. V lost 7 bases and J lost 8; bases outside the gene matches: 17. This CDR3 reads CASTMMDRPPGKQYF. The CDR3 DNA follows: TGTGCCAGCACCATGATGGACAGGCCGCCTGGGAAGCAGTACTTC.

This chain links TRBV29-1 with TRBJ2-5; TRBD2 might be the D (6 bases). The CDR3 totals 13 residues. The V end was cut by 8 bases, the J end by 8 bases, with 21 bases between. CDR1 SQVTM and CDR2 ANQGSEA come from the germline V gene. CDR3 residues: CSLRRLGGDTQYF. The CDR3 DNA follows: TGCAGCCTAAGACGTCTGGGGGGAGATACCCAGTACTTC.